The TCR beta chain described here comes from a study of blood T cell repertoires in COVID-19. The CDR3 runs to 14 residues. Looked up from germline, CDR1 is MNHNY and CDR2 is SVGAGI (reference sequence). V was pared by 2 bases and J by 7 bases, with 5 bases of the junction left unmatched. Libraries were prepared by immunoSEQ multiplex PCR; TCRdb keeps only in-frame clonotypes and omits some of them. The table lists approximately 40,000 clones, 87% of them singletons. The sequence was collected from a man between 60 and 75 years old with acute or convalescent COVID-19. The chain employs TRBV6-6 and TRBJ1-2, with 9 positions matching TRBD1. Sequencing was done on a sample of peripheral blood. CDR3 coding DNA: TGTGCCAGCAGTTACCGGGACAGGGAAAGTGGCTACACCTTC. Protein product: CASSYRDRESGYTF.